These T cell receptor beta chains were read from a single sample in a study of blood T cell dynamics during melanoma immunotherapy. The method was immunoSEQ multiplex PCR; TCRdb's version includes in-frame clones alone and lacks a portion of them. Among roughly 1,000 clones listed, roughly 73% were seen once. Specimen: CD8+ T cells from blood, collected from a patient treated with checkpoint blockade. These TCRs come from a human donor with melanoma. CDR3s include the opening cysteine and the closing phenylalanine or tryptophan. Fields, in order: D gene, clone size, V gene, J gene, CDR3 DNA, CDR3 protein. A D gene is named only where the DNA matches it firmly. Size is omitted from some rows. Given values are once, few, many or a class for expanded clones.

>NA|NA|TRBV5-4|TRBJ2-3
TGTGCCAGCAGCGTAGCCACAGATACGCAGTATTTT
CASSVATDTQYF
>NA|NA|TRBV28|TRBJ1-1
TGTGCCAGCAGCCTAAATATGGCGGGATCTGAAGCTTTCTTT
CASSLNMAGSEAFF
>NA|NA|TRBV13|TRBJ2-6
TGTGCCAGCAGGCGAGGGGAGCGGATCTCTGGGGCCAACGTCCTGACTTTC
CASRRGERISGANVLTF
>NA|NA|TRBV9|TRBJ1-1
TGTGCCAGCAGCGCGACGGACCTTCCGGACGGAGGTGGAGCTTTCTTT
CASSATDLPDGGGAFF
>NA|few|TRBV7-2|TRBJ1-6
TGTGCCAGCAGCGAGGACATGTTCAATTCACCCCTCCACTTT
CASSEDMFNSPLHF
>NA|NA|TRBV30|TRBJ2-2
TGTGCCTGGAAGGGAAACACCGGGGAGCTGTTTTTT
CAWKGNTGELFF
>TRBD2|NA|TRBV7-3|TRBJ2-5
TGTGCCAGCAGCTTAAGTGGGGGGGTCCAAGAGACCCAGTACTTC
CASSLSGGVQETQYF
>NA|NA|TRBV5-6|TRBJ1-4
TGTGCCAGCAGCCCGGGATCTAATGAAAAACTGTTTTTT
CASSPGSNEKLFF
>NA|NA|TRBV12-2|TRBJ1-2
TGTGCAAGTCGCTTAGAGCCGGCCGCCTATGGCTACACCTTC
CASRLEPAAYGYTF
>NA|NA|TRBV6-4|TRBJ2-3
TGTGCCAGCAGTGAAAGGTGGGCTGATACGCAGTATTTT
CASSERWADTQYF
>TRBD2|NA|TRBV5-4|TRBJ2-7
TGTGCCAGCAGCCGGAGAGGGCGGGAGGAACGCGAGCAGTACTTC
CASSRRGREEREQYF
>TRBD1|NA|TRBV4-3|TRBJ2-7
TGCGCCAGCAGCCCCGGGACAGGCAGCCACGAGCAGTACTTC
CASSPGTGSHEQYF
>TRBD1|once|TRBV4-2|TRBJ2-2
TGTGCCAGCAGCCCCACAGGGGTGGACACCGGGGAGCTGTTTTTT
CASSPTGVDTGELFF
>NA|NA|TRBV19|TRBJ2-7
TGTGCCAGTAGTATAGGGGTCGGGGACAACGAGCAGTACTTC
CASSIGVGDNEQYF